The 21 T cell receptor beta chains below all came from one sample that was sequenced in a study of control samples from healthy donors and cancer patients. Sequenced by immunoSEQ multiplex PCR; TCRdb stores in-frame clones only, minus some. The repertoire holds about 51,000 clones, with 89% as singletons. Material for sequencing was PBMCs. These receptors came from a man aged 40-55 years with colorectal cancer.

The chain carries TRBV11-2 and TRBJ1-2; 7 positions match TRBD1. Per germline, CDR1 SGHAT and CDR2 FQNNGV. V trimming: 5 bases; J trimming: 4 bases; junction bases outside the gene matches: 4. The CDR3 totals 13 residues. The CDR3 spells CASSPGQIYGYTF. CDR3 bases: TGTGCCAGCAGCCCGGGACAGATCTATGGCTACACCTTC.

This chain connects TRBV9 to TRBJ2-1; D remains unclear. The germline V gene encodes CDR1 SGDLS and CDR2 YYNGEE. V was cut by 4 bases and J by 0 bases, with 11 bases left in between. CDR3 length: 15 residues. CDR3 protein: CASSPAMSSYNEQFF. CDR3 nucleotides: TGTGCCAGCAGCCCTGCCATGAGCTCCTACAATGAGCAGTTCTTC.

The V and J genes are TRBV9 and TRBJ2-5, with D possibly TRBD1 on 6 matching bases. CDR1 and CDR2 (germline): SGDLS, YYNGEE. The V end lost 0 bases, the J end lost 5 bases, and 14 bases lay between the germline ends. This CDR3 contains 15 residues. The CDR3: CASSVEAGVRETQYF. CDR3 DNA sequence: TGTGCCAGCAGCGTAGAGGCAGGGGTTCGCGAGACCCAGTACTTC.

This sequence joins TRBV2 and TRBJ1-4, with a tentative D call TRBD1 (5 bases). The CDR3 loop spans 14 amino acids. Trimming took 5 bases from V and 0 from J, leaving 7 bases between them. From germline, CDR1 is SNHLY and CDR2 FYNNEI. CDR3 loop: CASSRGATNEKLFF. DNA for the CDR3: TGTGCCAGCAGTAGAGGGGCAACTAATGAAAAACTGTTTTTT.

V gene TRBV20-1 combines with J gene TRBJ2-7; D not resolved. The CDR3 length is 11 residues. Trimming left V 3 bases short and J 5 bases short, with 8 bases between. Germline values: CDR1 DFQATT, CDR2 SNEGSKA (reference sequence). The CDR3 DNA reads TGCAGTGCTAGTTTAGCCCACGAGCAGTACTTC. Translating it yields CSASLAHEQYF.

The DNA of the CDR3 is TGTGCCAGCATAGGTTTTGGCGAAGCTTTCTTT. Its translation is CASIGFGEAFF. This chain connects TRBV28 to TRBJ1-1; D not resolved. In germline, CDR1 is MDHEN, CDR2 SYDVKM. The ends were cut back, 7 bases at V and 8 bases at J, with 11 bases in the middle. The CDR3 is 11 amino acids.

The chain has TRBV18 and TRBJ2-7; no clear D gene. CDR1 KGHSH and CDR2 LQKENI come from the germline V gene. The CDR3 loop spans 12 amino acids. V was pared by 1 base and J by 3 bases, with 4 bases between. This chain's CDR3 is CASSPRGYEQYF. The CDR3, as DNA: TGTGCCAGCTCACCACGGGGCTACGAGCAGTACTTC.

J is TRBJ2-6 and V is TRBV2; weak D call: TRBD1 (7 bases). Per the germline V gene, CDR1 is SNHLY and CDR2 is FYNNEI. This CDR3 region has 18 residues. Trimming cost V 8 bases and J 2 bases, with 22 bases left between them. In DNA, the CDR3 is TGTGCCAGCCGACTAGGACAGGTCTCGACCGCTGGGGCCAACGTCCTGACTTTC. Its translation is CASRLGQVSTAGANVLTF.

The rearrangement uses TRBV19 and TRBJ2-1, with 7 bases that match TRBD2. With V trimmed by 0 bases and J by 0 bases, 8 bases remained unmatched. CDR3 length: 18 residues. Germline CDR1 is LNHDA and CDR2 is SQIVND (reference sequence). The DNA for the CDR3 is TGTGCCAGTAGTATAGATCAACTAGCGTTCAGCTCCTACAATGAGCAGTTCTTC. As protein: CASSIDQLAFSSYNEQFF.

The chain recombines TRBV7-6 with TRBJ2-6; D remains unclear. Germline CDR1 is SGHVS and CDR2 is FNYEAQ. Trimming took 1 base from V and 0 from J, leaving 7 bases between them. CDR3 size: 16 residues. The DNA of the CDR3 is TGTGCCAGCAGCTTAGGATTCCGCTCTGGGGCCAACGTCCTGACTTTC. Translation: CASSLGFRSGANVLTF.

This sequence joins TRBV6-5 and TRBJ1-6; TRBD1 aligns across 8 bases. In germline, CDR1 is MNHEY, CDR2 SVGAGI. The CDR3 covers 14 residues. J lost 7 bases, V lost 6 bases, and 5 bases had no gene match. The CDR3 nucleotides are TGTGCCAGCAGGCCAGACAGGGGAAATTCACCCCTCCACTTT. Its translation is CASRPDRGNSPLHF.

V and J are TRBV15 and TRBJ1-3; D remains unclear. Germline lookup yields CDR1 LNHNV and CDR2 YYDKDF (reference sequence). The CDR3 has 16 amino acids. The V and J ends lost 0 bases and 0 bases respectively, with 9 bases between them. CDR3 sequence (DNA): TGTGCCACCAGCAGAGATCCTGGCAACTCTGGAAACACCATATATTTT. It yields the protein CATSRDPGNSGNTIYF.

The chain couples TRBV5-1 to TRBJ2-7; D uncertain. The CDR3 has 14 amino acids. CDR1 SGHRS and CDR2 YFSETQ come from the germline V gene. Trimming shortened V by 2 bases and J by 0 bases, and 9 bases separated the two germline ends. The CDR3 DNA follows: TGCGCCAGCAGCTTCCAGACGAGCTCCTACGAGCAGTACTTC. It yields the protein CASSFQTSSYEQYF.

J is TRBJ2-7 and V is TRBV3-1 (or the pseudogene TRBV3-2); TRBD1 matches at 10 bases. V was pared by 5 bases and J by 3 bases, with 10 bases of the junction left unmatched. Per germline, CDR1 LGHDT and CDR2 YNNKEL (reference sequence). This CDR3 has 16 amino acids. The CDR3 region is CASSITPGQGIYEQYF. In DNA, the CDR3 is TGTGCCAGCAGCATAACACCGGGACAGGGGATCTACGAGCAGTACTTC.

This chain links TRBV5-4 with TRBJ1-2, with 8 bases that match TRBD1. Per germline, CDR1 SGHNT and CDR2 YYREEE (reference sequence). The length of the CDR3 is 15 residues. After removal of 2 bases from V and 3 bases from J, the junction contained 6 bases not matched to a gene. CDR3 coding DNA: TGTGCCAGCAGCTTAGGACAGGGAGTATACTATGGCTACACCTTC. Protein: CASSLGQGVYYGYTF.

V usage is TRBV28 and J usage is TRBJ1-1; 8 nucleotides align to TRBD1. The CDR3 runs 14 residues. With 2 bases clipped from V and 1 base from J, the junction kept 0 bases outside the gene matches. CDR1 and CDR2 from the germline V gene are MDHEN and SYDVKM. CDR3 nucleotide sequence: TGTGCCAGCAGTTTACAGGGGGCGAACACTGAAGCTTTCTTT. This codes for CASSLQGANTEAFF.

The chain couples TRBV11-2 to TRBJ1-2; tentative D call: TRBD1 (5 bases). Germline-derived CDR1 and CDR2 are SGHAT and FQNNGV. Trimming removed 0 bases from V and 4 bases from J, with 12 bases in between. The CDR3 length is 15 residues. The CDR3 loop reads CASSLEGTEIYGYTF. CDR3 in DNA: TGTGCCAGCAGCTTAGAGGGGACGGAGATCTATGGCTACACCTTC.

This clone occurred a few times. At the DNA level, this CDR3 is encoded by other sequences in the same sample as well. Here the CDR3 reads CASSFSLAGLVDEQFF. CDR3 sequence (DNA): TGTGCCAGCAGCTTCTCTCTAGCGGGATTAGTCGATGAGCAGTTCTTC. The chain employs TRBV7-9 and TRBJ2-1; TRBD2 matches at 9 bases. Germline loops: CDR1 SEHNR, CDR2 FQNEAQ (reference sequence). This CDR3 is built from 16 residues. With V trimmed by 3 bases and J by 8 bases, 11 bases remained unmatched.

The rearrangement links TRBV5-1 to TRBJ2-7; 12 nucleotides align to TRBD2. This CDR3 is 16 amino acids long. Per germline, CDR1 SGHRS and CDR2 YFSETQ. V was clipped by 0 bases and J by 5 bases; unmatched bases: 6. CDR3 amino acids: CASSLGLAGVTDEQYF. The CDR3 bases are TGCGCCAGCAGCTTGGGACTAGCGGGGGTAACGGACGAGCAGTACTTC.

In this sample, this clone turned up a few times. The V gene is TRBV27, the J gene TRBJ2-1; TRBD2 matches 9 bases. The CDR3 sequence is 15 residues long. With 8 bases clipped from V and 6 bases from J, the junction kept 11 bases outside the gene matches. Germline V gene sequence: CDR1 MNHEY, CDR2 SMNVEV (reference sequence). CDR3 amino acids: CASSSLSGRANEQFF. DNA of the CDR3: TGTGCCAGCTCTTCTCTTAGCGGGAGAGCCAATGAGCAGTTCTTC.

A single count supports this clone. The chain recombines TRBV6-5 with TRBJ1-6; TRBD1 matches at 9 bases. CDR1 is MNHEY and CDR2 is SVGAGI in the germline V gene. V was pared by 2 bases and J by 11 bases, with 7 bases of the junction left unmatched. The CDR3 extends over 15 amino acids. CDR3 sequence reads: CASSYHRGLNPPLHF. The CDR3 DNA reads as TGTGCCAGCAGTTACCACAGGGGGCTCAATCCACCCCTCCACTTT.